These T cell receptor beta chains were read from a single sample in a study of blood T cell repertoires in COVID-19. Profiled with immunoSEQ multiplex PCR; TCRdb holds only in-frame clones, not every one. This table has about 130,000 clones, about 88% appearing once. Sample: peripheral blood. All receptors come from a woman aged 80 or older with acute or convalescent COVID-19. The CDR3 runs from the conserved cysteine through the conserved F or W. The D gene is left open where the match is weak. Clone size, where shown, is once, few, many, or a class for clones that have expanded.

.	TRBV27	TRBD1	TRBJ2-1	TGTGCCAGCAGGGTGGGACAGGGGGGTTACAATGAGCAGTTCTTC	CASRVGQGGYNEQFF
few	TRBV6-6	TRBD2	TRBJ2-3	TGTGCCAGCAGCTTTAGCGGGTCTAGCACAGATACGCAGTATTTT	CASSFSGSSTDTQYF
.	TRBV20-1	.	TRBJ1-4	TGCAGTGCTAGTTCTTCAACTAATGAAAAACTGTTTTTT	CSASSSTNEKLFF
.	TRBV2	TRBD2	TRBJ2-1	TGTGCCAGCCTAGTGCGGCGGGAGGGTGTGGAGCAGTTCTTC	CASLVRREGVEQFF
.	TRBV28	.	TRBJ1-2	TGTGCCAGCAGTATTGGACACAAACTCTATGGCTACACCTTC	CASSIGHKLYGYTF
few	TRBV6-6	TRBD1	TRBJ1-1	TGTGCCAGCAGTTCCCGAACGACAGGGGGTCGGGCTGAAGCTTTCTTT	CASSSRTTGGRAEAFF
.	TRBV3-1/TRBV3-2	.	TRBJ2-1	TGTGCCAGCAGCCAAGATCCTGGCTTCCGCGAGCAGTTCTTC	CASSQDPGFREQFF
.	TRBV6-1	TRBD2	TRBJ2-3	TGTGCCAGCAGTGGCACTAGCGGGGGGGCTGGTGGCACAGATACGCAGTATTTT	CASSGTSGGAGGTDTQYF
.	TRBV2	TRBD2	TRBJ2-1	TGTGCCAGCAGTGTTGCGGGAGGCACCTACAATGAGCAGTTCTTC	CASSVAGGTYNEQFF
.	TRBV10-3	.	TRBJ1-5	TGTGCCATCAGTGATGGTGGGCAGAGGGAACAGCCCCAGCATTTT	CAISDGGQREQPQHF
few	TRBV2	TRBD2	TRBJ2-5	TGTGCCAGCAGTGAATTGGGACTAGTATACCAAGAGACCCAGTACTTC	CASSELGLVYQETQYF
.	TRBV19	.	TRBJ2-1	TGTGCCAGTAGTCCCCGGGGGGCAGGGATGGGTTACAATGAGCAGTTCTTC	CASSPRGAGMGYNEQFF
.	TRBV11-2	.	TRBJ1-3	TGTGCCAGCAGCTTAGGGCCGGGGGACACCATATATTTT	CASSLGPGDTIYF
.	TRBV2	TRBD1	TRBJ2-7	TGTGCCAGCAGTGCGAAGACAGGGTCCTACGAGCAGTACTTC	CASSAKTGSYEQYF
once	TRBV10-1	TRBD1	TRBJ2-7	TGCGCCAGCAGTGATCAGCGGACAGGGGGCTACGAGCAGTACTTC	CASSDQRTGGYEQYF
.	TRBV5-1	.	TRBJ1-6	TGCGCCAGCAGCTTGGGGCAGGGAAATTCACCCCTCCACTTT	CASSLGQGNSPLHF
.	TRBV4-1	.	TRBJ2-1	TGCGCCAGCAGCCAAGACCCACGCGGGGCTATAGCCATCTACAATGAGCAGTTCTTC	CASSQDPRGAIAIYNEQFF
.	TRBV19	.	TRBJ1-4	TGTGCCAGTAGTATTGCGATCGCAGGGGTTAATGAAAAACTGTTTTTT	CASSIAIAGVNEKLFF
.	TRBV3-1/TRBV3-2	TRBD2	TRBJ2-3	TGTGCCAGCAGCCGATTAGCGGGGGCGAGCACAGATACGCAGTATTTT	CASSRLAGASTDTQYF
.	TRBV4-1	.	TRBJ2-5	TGCGCCAGCAGCCAAGAACGGGACTTTCAAGAGACCCAGTACTTC	CASSQERDFQETQYF
.	TRBV3-1/TRBV3-2	.	TRBJ1-1	TGTGCCAGCAGCCAATACGACAGACTGAACACTGAAGCTTTCTTT	CASSQYDRLNTEAFF
.	TRBV7-8	.	TRBJ1-6	TGTGCCAGCAGCTTAGGCGGCAGGGGCGGTAATTCACCCCTCCACTTT	CASSLGGRGGNSPLHF
.	TRBV7-3	TRBD2	TRBJ2-3	TGTGCCAGCACCGCTAGCGGGGGGGCGGCGGATACGCAGTATTTT	CASTASGGAADTQYF
few	TRBV4-3	.	TRBJ1-4	TGCGCCAGCAGCCAAGGGCCCCGTAGCGACACAAGCAGTGAAAAACTGTTTTTT	CASSQGPRSDTSSEKLFF
.	TRBV21-1	.	TRBJ2-3	TGTGCCAGCAGCAAATGGGGGCATAGCGGGGCAAGCACAGATACGCAGTATTTT	CASSKWGHSGASTDTQYF
.	TRBV4-2	.	TRBJ1-4	TGTGCCAGCAGGCAAGGGGCAGATAATGAAAAACTGTTTTTT	CASRQGADNEKLFF
once	TRBV7-7	TRBD2	TRBJ2-3	TGTGCCAGCAGCTCCGGGACTAGCCGCACAGATACGCAGTATTTT	CASSSGTSRTDTQYF
.	TRBV6-4	.	TRBJ1-2	TGTGCCAGCAGTGAGTATACAGGATCATACGGCTACACCTTC	CASSEYTGSYGYTF
.	TRBV7-2	.	TRBJ2-5	TGTGCCAGCAGCTTTTCGAGGTTTCAACCCCAAGAGACCCAGTACTTC	CASSFSRFQPQETQYF
.	TRBV7-8	.	TRBJ1-5	TGTGCCAGCAGCTTAGCAATTCGGGGTAGGGCTCAGCCCCAGCATTTT	CASSLAIRGRAQPQHF
.	TRBV18	TRBD2	TRBJ2-1	TGTGCCAGCTCACCACCGGGACTAGCATTTGTAGAGCAGTTCTTC	CASSPPGLAFVEQFF
.	TRBV5-1	TRBD2	TRBJ2-1	TGCGCCAGCAGCTCGTCTAGCGGGGGAGCCAATGAGCAGTTCTTC	CASSSSSGGANEQFF
.	TRBV4-3	.	TRBJ1-2	TGCGCCAGCAGCCAAGCCGTCGGGGGTTTTGACTATGGCTACACCTTC	CASSQAVGGFDYGYTF
.	TRBV12-3/TRBV12-4	.	TRBJ2-1	TGTGCCAGCAGTTTGAGCTACGAGCAGTTCTTC	CASSLSYEQFF
.	TRBV9	.	TRBJ1-6	TGTGCCAGCAGCGTGACCGACTCAAATTCACCCCTCCACTTT	CASSVTDSNSPLHF
.	TRBV5-1	.	TRBJ1-1	TGCGCCAGCAGCGAACTACAGGGAAGGCAGGCTTTCTTT	CASSELQGRQAFF
.	TRBV9	.	TRBJ1-5	TGTGCCAGCAGCGTAGCAGGTTTTATAACAGACTACAATCAGCCCCAGCATTTT	CASSVAGFITDYNQPQHF
.	TRBV29-1	TRBD1	TRBJ2-7	TGCAGCGTTGAAGGGGCGACAGGGGGCAGGCAGTACTTC	CSVEGATGGRQYF
.	TRBV2	TRBD1	TRBJ1-1	TGTGCCAGCAGTGGGGACAGAACTGAAGCTTTCTTT	CASSGDRTEAFF
.	TRBV5-1	.	TRBJ2-2	TGCGCCAGCGCACTAGGACAGACGAACACCGGGGAGCTGTTTTTT	CASALGQTNTGELFF
.	TRBV5-1	.	TRBJ1-2	TGCGCCAGCAGCCAGGACAGCTATGGCTACACCTTC	CASSQDSYGYTF